Presented here are 21 T cell receptor beta chains from one specimen sequenced in a study of T cells after yellow fever vaccination. TCRdb independently ran MiXCR on the 5' RACE reads; one entry per CDR3 protein. The sample shows hundreds of thousands of distinct CDR3 sequences, approximately 13% of them seen only once. The sequencing used PBMCs, collected on the day of the yellow fever booster vaccination. The source is a man aged 25 to 40 who received the YFV17D yellow fever vaccine.

This clonotype occurred a few times. V is TRBV24-1 and J is TRBJ2-1; TRBD2 matches 14 bases. The CDR3 has 19 amino acids. Germline lookup yields CDR1 KGHDR and CDR2 SFDVKD. Losses at the gene ends were 4 bases for V and 4 bases for J; bases not matched to a gene: 11. The CDR3 reads CATSDASGTSGSGYNEQFF. CDR3 nucleotides: TGTGCCACCAGTGACGCCTCCGGGACTAGCGGGAGCGGTTACAATGAGCAGTTCTTC.

This clonotype was seen a few times. The V and J genes are TRBV9 and TRBJ2-5, with D maybe TRBD1 (6 bases). Germline CDR1 and CDR2: SGDLS and YYNGEE. This CDR3 has 14 residues. Trimming took 4 bases from V and 5 from J, leaving 15 bases between them. CDR3 protein: CASSLRQAGETQYF. CDR3 nucleotide sequence: TGTGCCAGCAGCCTCCGACAGGCGGGTGAGACCCAGTACTTC.

The rearrangement uses TRBV7-6 and TRBJ2-5, with 9 bases that match TRBD1. Losses at the gene ends were 4 bases for V and 4 bases for J; bases not matched to a gene: 7. The CDR3 extends over 15 amino acids. Germline V gene sequence: CDR1 SGHVS, CDR2 FNYEAQ. For the CDR3, the DNA is TGTGCCAGCAGCTCCGGACAGGGGAAGAGAGAGACCCAGTACTTC. Translated, it gives CASSSGQGKRETQYF.

This clonotype was counted between two and nine times. V is TRBV19 and J is TRBJ2-3; 8 bases map to TRBD2. Germline V gene lookup returns CDR1 LNHDA and CDR2 SQIVND (reference sequence). With V trimmed by 4 bases and J by 0 bases, 12 bases remained unmatched. The CDR3 is 18 residues long. Here the CDR3 reads CASSTRRGEFRSTDTQYF. CDR3 DNA: TGTGCCAGTAGTACCCGGCGGGGGGAGTTTCGTAGCACAGATACGCAGTATTTT.

The chain employs TRBV5-1 and TRBJ2-7; TRBD2 matches at 10 bases. With 2 bases clipped from V and 6 bases from J, the junction kept 8 bases outside the gene matches. The germline V gene has CDR1 SGHRS and CDR2 YFSETQ. The CDR3 is 15 residues long. CDR3 bases: TGCGCCAGCAGCTTCACTAGCGGGGAAAAGGGCGAGCAGTACTTC. Translating it yields CASSFTSGEKGEQYF.

This clonotype was detected only a few times. The chain carries TRBV6-5 and TRBJ2-5, with TRBD1 matching 8 bases. With 5 bases clipped from V and 5 bases from J, the junction kept 7 bases outside the gene matches. The length of the CDR3 is 14 residues. Germline V lookup: CDR1 MNHEY, CDR2 SVGAGI. CDR3 sequence reads: CASSNRPGGETQYF. In DNA, the CDR3 is TGTGCCAGCAGTAACCGACCAGGGGGCGAGACCCAGTACTTC.

The genes are TRBV19 and TRBJ2-7; 7 bases fit TRBD2. The V segment lost 3 bases and the J segment 3 bases; nucleotides outside the gene matches: 5. CDR1 and CDR2 from the germline V gene are LNHDA and SQIVND (reference sequence). This CDR3 is 14 amino acids long. This CDR3 reads CASSISSGLYEQYF. The CDR3 region has the DNA TGTGCCAGTAGTATCTCTAGCGGTCTCTACGAGCAGTACTTC.

This clonotype was seen a few times. The genes are TRBV5-1 and TRBJ2-7; 7 bases are shared with TRBD1. The germline gives CDR1 SGHRS, CDR2 YFSETQ. The CDR3 extends over 17 amino acids. V shed 4 bases and J 0 bases; nucleotides not matched to a gene: 13. The CDR3 DNA reads TGCGCCAGCAGCCCGAGGGACAGCAATAGCCCCTCCTACGAGCAGTACTTC. As protein: CASSPRDSNSPSYEQYF. Full variable domain (missing parts from reference TRBV5-1 and TRBJ2-7): KAGVTQTPRYLIKTRGQQVTLSCSPISGHRSVSWYQQTPGQGLQFLFEYFSETQRNKGNFPGRFSGRQFSNSRSEMNVSTLELGDSALYLCASSPRDSNSPSYEQYFGPGTRLTVT.

J is TRBJ2-3 and V is TRBV12-3 or TRBV12-4; 7 bases line up with TRBD2. Germline trimming cut 4 bases from V and 4 bases from J; bases unmatched to any gene: 8. The length of the CDR3 is 15 residues. For the CDR3, the DNA is TGTGCCAGCAGTTCTACGGGAGGTCGCCCAGATACGCAGTATTTT. Its translation is CASSSTGGRPDTQYF.

The CDR3 DNA is TGTGCCAGCCGAAACCTCGGGACTAGAGGCGAGCAGTACTTC. Its translation is CASRNLGTRGEQYF. The chain uses TRBV27 and TRBJ2-7, with 8 bases aligning to TRBD2. The J segment lost 6 bases and the V segment lost 8 bases, leaving 12 bases of the junction unmatched. The CDR3 extends over 14 amino acids. The germline CDR1 and CDR2 sequences are MNHEY and SMNVEV (reference sequence).

This clonotype has only a few counts. The chain employs TRBV7-2 and TRBJ2-3; D is unclear. Trimming left V 1 base short and J 8 bases short, with 13 bases between. Germline V gene sequence: CDR1 SGHTA, CDR2 FQGNSA. The CDR3 runs 14 residues. CDR3 nucleotides: TGTGCCAGCAGCTTAGGGCAGGCCCTCGTTACGCAGTATTTT. Translated: CASSLGQALVTQYF.

The chain links TRBV18 to TRBJ2-2; D is perhaps TRBD2 (6 bases). The CDR3 extends over 16 amino acids. Trimming pared 0 bases from V and 0 bases from J, leaving 8 bases between. Looked up from germline, CDR1 is KGHSH and CDR2 is LQKENI. For the CDR3, the DNA is TGTGCCAGCTCACCACCGGCGGGGACGAACACCGGGGAGCTGTTTTTT. Translated, it gives CASSPPAGTNTGELFF. Full variable domain (remainder filled in from reference TRBV18 and TRBJ2-2): NAGVMQNPRHLVRRRGQEARLRCSPMKGHSHVYWYRQLPEEGLKFMVYLQKENIIDESGMPKERFSAEFPKEGPSILRIQQVVRGDSAAYFCASSPPAGTNTGELFFGEGSRLTVL.

This clonotype was found a few times. The DNA for the CDR3 is TGTGCCAGCAGCTACACTAGCGCCGATACGCAGTATTTT. Residues: CASSYTSADTQYF. J is TRBJ2-3 and V is TRBV7-7; TRBD2 matches 7 bases. With V trimmed by 4 bases and J by 6 bases, 4 bases remained unmatched. Germline V CDR1 and CDR2: SSHAT, FNYEAQ (reference sequence). The CDR3 consists of 13 residues.

J is TRBJ2-7 and V is TRBV11-2; a possible D gene is TRBD2 (5 bases). Trimming took 5 bases from V and 3 from J, leaving 20 bases between them. CDR1 and CDR2 from the germline V gene are SGHAT and FQNNGV. The length of the CDR3 is 16 residues. The CDR3 nucleotides read TGTGCCAGCAGCGTAGGGAGAGAAAGCTCATACTACGAGCAGTACTTC. The encoded protein is CASSVGRESSYYEQYF.

The V call is TRBV12-3 or TRBV12-4, the J call TRBJ2-7; 7 bases line up with TRBD2. CDR3 size: 14 residues. The J segment lost 0 bases and the V segment lost 6 bases, leaving 5 bases of the junction unmatched. CDR3 sequence (DNA): TGTGCCAGCAGGATGAGCGGGATCTCCTACGAGCAGTACTTC. The encoded protein is CASRMSGISYEQYF.

This clonotype was counted between two and nine times. This chain uses TRBV24-1 with TRBJ2-3, with D unclear. This CDR3 is built from 14 residues. Germline assignment: CDR1 KGHDR and CDR2 SFDVKD. The germline V and J ends were trimmed by 3 bases and 4 bases, with 10 bases remaining between them. CDR3: CATSDLGSPDTQYF. The CDR3 bases are TGTGCCACCAGTGATCTGGGCAGCCCAGATACGCAGTATTTT.

The chain employs TRBV27 and TRBJ1-1, with D perhaps matching TRBD1 (5 bases). The CDR3 runs 15 residues. Per germline, CDR1 MNHEY and CDR2 SMNVEV (reference sequence). V lost 2 bases to trimming and J lost 5 bases, with 15 bases between them. The CDR3, as DNA: TGTGCCAGCAGTTTAAAACAGGTGCGGACGACTGAAGCTTTCTTT. This gives the protein CASSLKQVRTTEAFF.

The V call is TRBV12-3 or TRBV12-4, the J call TRBJ2-3, with D possibly being TRBD1 (6 bases). Trimming took 6 bases from V and 2 from J, leaving 15 bases between them. This CDR3 spans 15 amino acids. The CDR3 bases are TGTGCCAGCAGCGAGACAGGAATTAACACAGATACGCAGTATTTT. This translates into CASSETGINTDTQYF.

A remark on this clonotype: Compared with germline, one end of the junction differs, possibly owing to a read error. The V gene is TRBV5-1, the J gene TRBJ2-3; D call uncertain. Germline V CDR1 and CDR2: SGHRS, YFSETQ. The CDR3 consists of 15 residues. CDR3 region: CASRLEFSFPDTQYF. The CDR3 coding sequence is TGCGCCAGCAGGTTGGAGTTCAGTTTTCCAGATACGCAGTATTTT.

The V and J genes are TRBV29-1 and TRBJ2-3; possible D gene TRBD1, 6 bases. There are 15 residues in the CDR3. Germline lookup yields CDR1 SQVTM and CDR2 ANQGSEA. Between the trimmed V and J ends, which lost 7 bases and 4 bases, there was a span of 21 bases. The CDR3 bases are TGCAGCGCCTCAGGGGACCCCGACGGCCCAGATACGCAGTATTTT. Protein sequence: CSASGDPDGPDTQYF.

In this sample, this clonotype turned up once. This chain connects TRBV5-8 to TRBJ2-2; 9 nucleotides line up with TRBD1. The CDR3 sequence is 16 residues long. CDR1 and CDR2 from the germline V gene are SGHTS and YDEGEE. V lost 5 bases and J lost 4; bases outside the gene matches: 9. The CDR3 region is CASSGLRQGGTGELFF. CDR3 DNA: TGTGCCAGCAGTGGGCTGAGACAGGGGGGCACCGGGGAGCTGTTTTTT.